The 31 T cell receptor beta chains presented below share a single source sample, sequenced in a study of blood T cell repertoires in COVID-19. Repertoires were generated with immunoSEQ multiplex PCR, while TCRdb's copy carries only in-frame clones and drops some. The data hold some 130,000 clones, with more than 85% observed a single time. The sequencing input was peripheral blood. The receptors stem from a man aged 55 to 70 with COVID-19, enrolled during active disease.

The V and J genes are TRBV27 and TRBJ1-5; D is possibly TRBD1 (6 bases). Germline V gene data show CDR1 as MNHEY and CDR2 as SMNVEV (reference sequence). V lost 3 bases and J 4 bases, leaving 13 bases between the germline ends. This CDR3 region has 15 residues. The CDR3 nucleotides are TGTGCCAGCAGTTTGGACAGCCTAGCAAATCAGCCCCAGCATTTT. Translating gives CASSLDSLANQPQHF.

This clone was found once. The chain employs TRBV10-2 and TRBJ2-3; D is possibly TRBD2 (5 bases). Trimming stripped 10 bases from V and 0 bases from J, with 14 bases between. The CDR3 totals 14 residues. Germline assignment: CDR1 WSHSY and CDR2 SAAADI. The CDR3 nucleotides read TGCGCCACCACCCTGGGCGGGAGCACAGATACGCAGTATTTT. The encoded protein is CATTLGGSTDTQYF.

The chain couples TRBV12-3 or TRBV12-4 to TRBJ2-2, with D unresolved. Trimming took 7 bases from V and 5 from J, leaving 5 bases between them. This CDR3 spans 11 amino acids. This chain's CDR3 is CASTQTGELFF. CDR3 DNA sequence: TGTGCCAGCACCCAAACCGGGGAGCTGTTTTTT.

V usage is TRBV7-3 and J usage is TRBJ1-1; D remains ambiguous. The germline V and J ends were trimmed by 8 bases and 1 base, with 11 bases remaining between them. CDR3 size: 13 residues. Germline lookup yields CDR1 SGHTA and CDR2 FQGTGA. The CDR3, as DNA: TGTGCCAGCCGGAGGGTCTGGAACACTGAAGCTTTCTTT. Translated, it gives CASRRVWNTEAFF.

The chain employs TRBV30 and TRBJ1-5, with 7 bases aligning to TRBD1. The ends lost 1 base at V and 1 base at J; junction bases unmatched: 4. CDR1 and CDR2 (germline): GTSNPN, SVGIG (reference sequence). The CDR3 spans 15 residues. DNA for the CDR3: TGTGCCTGGAGTGCCGGGACAGAAAGCAATCAGCCCCAGCATTTT. Its protein product is CAWSAGTESNQPQHF.

This chain links TRBV5-4 with TRBJ1-5, with D unclear. This CDR3 contains 14 residues. V lost 0 bases to trimming and J lost 6 bases, with 10 bases between them. CDR1 and CDR2 (germline): SGHNT, YYREEE (reference sequence). Here the CDR3 DNA reads TGTGCCAGCAGCTTGGGGCTGGAGGGTCAGCCCCAGCATTTT. This translates into CASSLGLEGQPQHF.

The rearrangement links TRBV19 to TRBJ1-1, with D possibly TRBD1 on 5 matching bases. V shed 3 bases and J shed 2 bases, with 13 bases lying between them. The germline V gene has CDR1 LNHDA and CDR2 SQIVND (reference sequence). The CDR3 is 15 amino acids. The CDR3 nucleotides are TGTGCCAGTAGTATCTACGGGGGGGGAAACACTGAAGCTTTCTTT. Amino acid sequence: CASSIYGGGNTEAFF.

The chain employs TRBV6-1 and TRBJ2-4, with 7 positions matching TRBD1. Per germline, CDR1 MNHNS and CDR2 SASEGT. After removal of 1 base from V and 9 bases from J, the junction contained 21 bases not matched to a gene. CDR3 size: 19 residues. In nucleotides, the CDR3 is TGTGCCAGCAGTGAAGGGACAGGATTAGTCACGGTCAATTCAGGCATTCAGTACTTC. Its translation: CASSEGTGLVTVNSGIQYF.

This clone was found once. The V and J genes are TRBV18 and TRBJ2-7; D gene uncertain. CDR1 is KGHSH and CDR2 is LQKENI in the germline V gene. The ends were cut back, 0 bases at V and 0 bases at J, with 9 bases in the middle. This CDR3 is built from 15 residues. The CDR3 sequence is CASSPPSLPSYEQYF. CDR3 DNA: TGTGCCAGCTCACCACCATCTCTTCCCTCCTACGAGCAGTACTTC.

The CDR3 is CACYIGGANMNTEAFF. The CDR3 bases are TGTGCCTGCTATATTGGGGGGGCAAACATGAACACTGAAGCTTTCTTT. The chain couples TRBV30 to TRBJ1-1; tentatively, D is TRBD1 (6 bases). Trimming took off 6 bases at V and 0 bases at J, with 20 bases between the two ends. Germline-derived CDR1 and CDR2 are GTSNPN and SVGIG (reference sequence). CDR3 length: 16 residues.

This chain joins TRBV7-3 and TRBJ1-6; TRBD1 matches at 7 bases. This CDR3 region has 14 residues. V trimming: 2 bases; J trimming: 8 bases; junction bases outside the gene matches: 3. Germline V gene sequence: CDR1 SGHTA, CDR2 FQGTGA. The CDR3: CASSLDRADSPLHF. CDR3 DNA sequence: TGTGCCAGCAGCTTAGACAGGGCTGATTCACCCCTCCACTTT.

The rearrangement links TRBV19 to TRBJ2-7; perhaps TRBD1 as D (6 bases). The length of the CDR3 is 16 residues. Between the trimmed V and J ends, which lost 7 bases and 5 bases, there was a span of 24 bases. Germline V gene sequence: CDR1 LNHDA, CDR2 SQIVND (reference sequence). The CDR3 is CASTMTWGQGSHEQYF. In nucleotides, the CDR3 is TGTGCCAGTACCATGACGTGGGGCCAGGGGAGCCACGAGCAGTACTTC.

The chain is built from TRBV4-2 and TRBJ2-3; weak D call: TRBD2 (5 bases). The CDR3 length is 15 residues. CDR1 and CDR2 from the germline V gene are LGHNA and YNFKEQ. Trimming stripped 1 base from V and 5 bases from J, with 13 bases between. The CDR3 sequence is CASSQGGAFIDTQYF. In DNA, the CDR3 is TGTGCCAGCAGCCAAGGGGGAGCGTTCATAGATACGCAGTATTTT.

Comment on this clone: Other nucleotide sequences from this sample produce the same CDR3. The V and J genes are TRBV4-3 and TRBJ1-1; D unresolved. The germline V gene encodes CDR1 LGHNA and CDR2 YSLEER. Between the trimmed V and J ends, which lost 1 base and 4 bases, there was a span of 7 bases. This CDR3 spans 13 amino acids. CDR3 bases: TGCGCCAGCAGCCAAGCGAGGGTCACTGAAGCTTTCTTT. Protein product: CASSQARVTEAFF.

V gene TRBV21-1 combines with J gene TRBJ1-2; TRBD1 is the table's D call and was not checked against the DNA. TRBV21-1 is an annotated pseudogene. The CDR3 loop spans 15 amino acids. CDR3 region: CASSKARTGIDGYTF. CDR3 DNA sequence: TGTGCCAGCAGCAAAGCACGGACAGGGATAGATGGCTACACCTTC.

The chain combines TRBV10-3 with TRBJ2-6, with D possibly matching TRBD2 (6 bases). The V gene lost 7 bases and the J gene lost 2 bases, with 9 bases spanning the gap. Germline V gene data show CDR1 as ENHRY and CDR2 as SYGVKD. The CDR3 covers 14 residues. CDR3 nucleotides: TGTGCCATCATCGGGGGTCCTGGGGCCAACGTCCTGACTTTC. Amino acids: CAIIGGPGANVLTF.

The rearrangement uses TRBV6-5 and TRBJ2-5; TRBD2 aligns across 8 bases. The CDR3 consists of 15 residues. Looked up from germline, CDR1 is MNHEY and CDR2 is SVGAGI. V was pared by 6 bases and J by 4 bases, with 10 bases of the junction left unmatched. CDR3: CASSQPGGGRETQYF. The CDR3 coding sequence is TGTGCCAGCAGCCAACCGGGCGGGGGGAGAGAGACCCAGTACTTC.

The chain joins TRBV7-2 to TRBJ2-5; the D is unclear. Trimming cost V 0 bases and J 4 bases, with 6 bases left between them. From germline, CDR1 is SGHTA and CDR2 FQGNSA. The CDR3 runs 13 residues. The CDR3 bases are TGTGCCAGCAGCTTAGCAGAGCGAGAGACCCAGTACTTC. Translated: CASSLAERETQYF.

The CDR3 DNA reads as TGTGCCAGCAGTGTTGCGGGGGAGACCCAGTACTTC. It is translated as CASSVAGETQYF. The chain carries TRBV2 and TRBJ2-5; possible D gene TRBD2, 6 bases. The CDR3 sequence is 12 residues long. Germline V lookup: CDR1 SNHLY, CDR2 FYNNEI. V lost 4 bases, J lost 5 bases, and 8 bases lay in between. The full variable domain, rest sourced from reference TRBV2 and TRBJ2-5, is EPEVTQTPSHQVTQMGQEVILRCVPISNHLYFYWYRQILGQKVEFLVSFYNNEISEKSEIFDDQFSVERPDGSNFTLKIRSTKLEDSAMYFCASSVAGETQYFGPGTRLLVL.

The chain has TRBV12-3 or TRBV12-4 and TRBJ2-3; the D is unclear. The CDR3 is 12 amino acids. The V and J ends lost 8 bases and 5 bases respectively, with 11 bases between them. CDR3 nucleotides: TGTGCCAGCTCAGGTTTCGGAGATACGCAGTATTTT. It specifies CASSGFGDTQYF.

The chain couples TRBV29-1 to TRBJ1-1, with TRBD1 matching over 9 bases. The CDR3 length is 11 residues. With V trimmed by 6 bases and J by 8 bases, 4 bases remained unmatched. CDR1 is SQVTM, CDR2 ANQGSEA, per germline. CDR3 bases: TGCAGCGTGGACAGGGGAGGGGAAGCTTTCTTT. Amino acid sequence: CSVDRGGEAFF.

The V and J genes are TRBV9 and TRBJ1-1; 8 bases match TRBD1. CDR1 is SGDLS, CDR2 YYNGEE, per germline. The CDR3 totals 15 residues. With V trimmed by 2 bases and J by 6 bases, 9 bases remained unmatched. CDR3 residues: CASSVGTGGEAEAFF. CDR3 bases: TGTGCCAGCAGCGTCGGTACAGGGGGTGAAGCTGAAGCTTTCTTT. The full variable domain, in which reference TRBV9 and TRBJ1-1 provide the parts outside the CDR3, is DSGVTQTPKHLITATGQRVTLRCSPRSGDLSVYWYQQSLDQGLQFLIQYYNGEERAKGNILERFSAQQFPDLHSELNLSSLELGDSALYFCASSVGTGGEAEAFFGQGTRLTVV.

This clone is a singleton in its sample. The gene calls are TRBV6-1 and TRBJ1-5; 9 bases are shared with TRBD1. V was pared by 4 bases and J by 0 bases, with 13 bases of the junction left unmatched. The germline V gene has CDR1 MNHNS and CDR2 SASEGT. This CDR3 has 19 residues. This chain's CDR3 is CASSVGGGQGLYSNQPQHF. For the CDR3, the DNA is TGTGCCAGCAGTGTAGGTGGGGGACAGGGATTGTATAGCAATCAGCCCCAGCATTTT.

The CDR3 bases are TGTGCCAGCAGTTCGACGTCTGGACAGGGGGCGGAAAAACTGTTTTTT. This codes for CASSSTSGQGAEKLFF. The chain links TRBV9 to TRBJ1-4, with 11 bases aligning to TRBD1. The CDR3 runs 16 residues. V shed 5 bases and J 8 bases; nucleotides not matched to a gene: 11. Germline loops: CDR1 SGDLS, CDR2 YYNGEE.

This chain uses TRBV7-9 with TRBJ1-2, with D possibly matching TRBD1 (5 bases). V dropped 6 bases and J dropped 4 bases, with 15 bases sitting between them. Germline CDR1 reads SEHNR; CDR2 reads FQNEAQ (reference sequence). This CDR3 region has 14 residues. This CDR3 reads CASSSGAALYGYTF. The CDR3, as DNA: TGTGCCAGCAGTAGCGGGGCCGCACTCTATGGCTACACCTTC.

The CDR3 DNA sequence: TGTGCCAGCAGCCAAGCCAGGGCTAGAGGCTACACCTTC. Its translation: CASSQARARGYTF. The chain uses TRBV3-1 (or the pseudogene TRBV3-2) and TRBJ1-2, with D possibly being TRBD1 (5 bases). Germline V lookup: CDR1 LGHDT, CDR2 YNNKEL (reference sequence). CDR3 length: 13 residues. Trimming removed 1 base at V and 8 bases at J, with 11 bases between.

J is TRBJ2-6 and V is TRBV28, with D possibly matching TRBD1 (5 bases). V shed 2 bases and J shed 0 bases, with 8 bases lying between them. The germline gives CDR1 MDHEN, CDR2 SYDVKM. The CDR3 spans 16 residues. The CDR3 loop reads CASSLKGISGANVLTF. CDR3 DNA sequence: TGTGCCAGCAGTTTAAAGGGGATCTCTGGGGCCAACGTCCTGACTTTC.

The chain recombines TRBV9 with TRBJ1-2, with D possibly matching TRBD1 (6 bases). With 3 bases removed from V and 0 bases from J, the gap between germline ends came to 12 bases. The germline V gene has CDR1 SGDLS and CDR2 YYNGEE. The CDR3 covers 15 residues. The CDR3 sequence is CASSAQQGANYGYTF. The CDR3 DNA sequence: TGTGCCAGCAGCGCACAACAGGGAGCTAACTATGGCTACACCTTC.

Here the CDR3 DNA reads TGTGCCAGCGCGAAAGAGACCCAGTACTTC. This translates into CASAKETQYF. The J gene is TRBJ2-5, the V gene TRBV28; D unresolved. Germline CDR1 reads MDHEN; CDR2 reads SYDVKM. The CDR3 loop spans 10 amino acids. V shed 8 bases and J shed 3 bases, with 4 bases lying between them.

The genes are TRBV7-3 and TRBJ2-3, with 9 bases that match TRBD2. Germline V gene lookup returns CDR1 SGHTA and CDR2 FQGTGA. The CDR3 has 15 residues. After removal of 4 bases from V and 0 bases from J, the junction contained 2 bases not matched to a gene. The CDR3 protein is CASSSLAGSTDTQYF. The CDR3 nucleotides are TGTGCCAGCAGCTCCCTAGCGGGGAGCACAGATACGCAGTATTTT. Filled out from reference TRBV7-3 and TRBJ2-3, the complete variable domain reads GAGVSQTPSNKVTEKGKYVELRCDPISGHTALYWYRQSLGQGPEFLIYFQGTGAADDSGLPNDRFFAVRPEGSVSTLKIQRTERGDSAVYLCASSSLAGSTDTQYFGPGTRLTVL.

This chain connects TRBV7-2 to TRBJ2-1; 9 nucleotides match TRBD2. V dropped 1 base and J dropped 1; count of bases not matched to a gene: 5. This CDR3 contains 17 residues. The V gene's germline CDR1 is SGHTA and CDR2 FQGNSA. CDR3 residues: CASSLVGGGASYNEQFF. The CDR3 nucleotides read TGTGCCAGCAGCTTAGTTGGCGGGGGGGCGTCCTACAATGAGCAGTTCTTC.